These T cell receptor beta chains were read from a single sample in a study of blood T cell repertoires in COVID-19. The data were produced by immunoSEQ multiplex PCR, yet TCRdb's version contains in-frame clones alone and is incomplete. Of about 64,000 clones in the sample, about 80% were seen once. The sample consisted of peripheral blood. Every receptor here comes from a man in his sixties with COVID-19, enrolled during active disease. Each CDR3 is given with its conserved first and last residue.

v_gene	j_gene	CDR3aa
TRBV2	TRBJ1-1	CASHLQWNTEAFF
TRBV30	TRBJ1-6	CAWSPGSSYNSPLHF
TRBV29-1	TRBJ2-4	CSVVPASGAKNIQYF
TRBV18	TRBJ2-2	CASSPPGLEDTGELFF
TRBV4-1	TRBJ2-1	CASRGRTIDGEQFF
TRBV5-6	TRBJ2-7	CASSLVAGGLILEQYF
TRBV28	TRBJ1-4	CASSRQGAGNEKLFF
TRBV5-1	TRBJ2-5	CASSLDGGVGETQYF
TRBV2	TRBJ2-1	CASNRDRLEQFF
TRBV12-5	TRBJ1-2	CASGHPDRNYGYTF
TRBV11-2	TRBJ2-7	CASTRVAGPYEQYF
TRBV3-1/TRBV3-2	TRBJ2-5	CASSPNETQYF
TRBV24-1	TRBJ1-4	CATSELHGKLFF
TRBV3-1/TRBV3-2	TRBJ2-1	CASSQFGQYNEQFF
TRBV2	TRBJ2-3	CASSSRGGFTDTQYF
TRBV10-3	TRBJ2-2	CATMEGRELFF
TRBV18	TRBJ1-2	CASSPRRGSNYGYTF
TRBV6-4	TRBJ1-1	CASRTGEAFF
TRBV18	TRBJ2-1	CASSPSLGLNEQFF
TRBV27	TRBJ2-5	CASSLSRGLKGETQYF
TRBV7-3	TRBJ2-3	CASSLGGRLDTQYF
TRBV30	TRBJ1-2	CAWSVQSMGYTF
TRBV6-5	TRBJ2-5	CASSYAPTSGGETQYF
TRBV12-3/TRBV12-4	TRBJ1-1	CASSTESGVAFF
TRBV28	TRBJ1-5	CASSLTVLTPQHF
TRBV11-3	TRBJ2-7	CASSPLGAGVLREQYF
TRBV6-5	TRBJ2-1	CASSYSTSRVNEQFF
TRBV15	TRBJ1-1	CATGPRGRASVPEAFF
TRBV15	TRBJ1-3	CATRDSMISGNTIYF
TRBV11-2	TRBJ2-7	CASSFRRDSLGEQYF
TRBV3-1/TRBV3-2	TRBJ1-2	CASSQLGQLGYGYTF
TRBV2	TRBJ2-3	CASSERGLSGWSDTQYF
TRBV5-1	TRBJ2-2	CASTERWNTGELFF
TRBV5-1	TRBJ1-4	CASSDGTESFGEKLFF
TRBV6-6	TRBJ1-5	CASSSQGNQPQHF
TRBV27	TRBJ1-2	CASRPGRGANYGYTF
TRBV5-4	TRBJ2-7	CASSLGGAGVPYEQYF
TRBV27	TRBJ2-2	CASSLEGRITGELFF
TRBV14	TRBJ2-1	CASSQTGQGWGEQFF
TRBV6-6	TRBJ2-3	CASSHQTASGTDTQYF
TRBV2	TRBJ2-3	CASSERGAEDTQYF
TRBV2	TRBJ2-1	CASTALGGSSYNEQFF
TRBV5-1	TRBJ1-3	CASSSGQGVGNTIYF
TRBV27	TRBJ1-2	CASSLGANYGYTF
TRBV30	TRBJ1-1	CAWDPAGGTEAFF
TRBV5-5	TRBJ2-7	CASSLDGTEYYEQYF
TRBV9	TRBJ2-3	CASSVGVRGGTDTQYF
TRBV5-1	TRBJ2-1	CASSLEGPYTGEQFF
TRBV6-6	TRBJ2-1	CASSYRNEQFF
TRBV4-2	TRBJ2-1	CASSQVPTGVSYNEQFF
TRBV3-1/TRBV3-2	TRBJ2-7	CASSQDIQYEQYF
TRBV30	TRBJ2-2	CAQRRGGLGELFF
TRBV6-5	TRBJ2-4	CASSRGRATKNIQYF
TRBV11-3	TRBJ2-2	CASSPTGYHGELFF
TRBV15	TRBJ2-3	CATRTSRGSTDTQYF
TRBV19	TRBJ1-3	CASNGETGLPSGNTIYF
TRBV11-2	TRBJ2-7	CASSAGTGSYEQYF
TRBV19	TRBJ2-5	CASSRDYQRETQYF